The T cell receptor (beta chain) described here comes from a study of T cell responses to AZD1222 COVID-19 vaccine (dated by TCRdb to the early 2020s). Regarding the complete study: AZD1222 recipients whose second dose came at about 4 weeks and those whose second dose came at about 12 weeks were combined into one group, since spike-specific TCR depth and breadth did not differ between the two schedules. A total of approximately 240 trial participants underwent TCR sequencing, of whom 200 to 220 had received two doses of AZD1222 and about 25 had received two doses of the MenACWY control vaccine. Trial participants were enrolled by age into 18-55, 56-69 and 70-plus year subgroups, with about 150, 28 and 57 TCR-sequenced participants respectively.

The time point label, read with the paper, signifies: baseline before first vaccination. Vaccinee samples came from UK trials COV001 and COV002, including a single-blind randomized controlled phase 2/3 trial of AZD1222 (ChAdOx1 nCoV-19) in healthy adults. Trial participant PBMC samples were collected at day 0 and day 28 after the second dose for TCRbeta chain sequencing. As encoded in the germline V gene (reference sequence), CDR1 is GTSNPN while CDR2 is SVGIG. The CDR3 runs 15 amino acids, cysteine and phenylalanine included. Only CDR3 DNA is held: 45 bases, read in frame from base 1. The V end loses 5 bases and the J end loses 1 base, and a stretch of 17 bases separates them. The CDR3 regions of human TCRbeta chains were subjected to immunosequencing. Per the authors' processing: TCRs in the repertoires were compared against a reference library of SARS-CoV-2-specific TCRs that had been generated with the MIRA antigen-specificity platform. Breadth was defined as the fraction of unique TCRs that were SARS-CoV-2-associated, and depth was defined as the fraction of total T cells that were SARS-CoV-2-associated. Using the MIRA data, every spike-specific TCR was mapped to the spike region that the TCR reacted to and assigned to either a CD4 or a CD8 class. Log10-transformed breadth and depth values were compared by one-way ANOVA with Sidak's multiple comparisons tests. TCRdb took over this immuneACCESS table, retaining in-frame rearrangements with V and J assigned. Such tables are incomplete; in checked studies, under half of the missing clones stem from an unresolved V gene, and the remainder is unexplained. The V and J calls and clone size come from that table; D and trimming were worked out from the DNA. The sample profile shows about 76,000 clones; 90% of them were found once. The top ten constitute 4.2% of the sample.

On this clone: It has no known antigen specificity. Qualities for individual bases were not recorded, and no much larger clone is one base off.

Broad study findings and their caveats: Epitopes outside the regions mutated in the B.1.351 and B.1.1.7 variants were reportedly recognized by nearly half of the unique spike-specific TCRs. Spike-specific TCR breadth and depth rose significantly after two AZD1222 doses compared with day 0 and with MenACWY recipients. Participants were mostly white British, with more females than males. The authors suggested clonal diversity may have been underestimated. Conclusions about previously exposed vaccinees were limited because only six AZD1222 recipients were SARS-CoV-2 seropositive at baseline. The 56-69-year group was small, and its depth increase did not reach significance, likely because of low power. Vaccine-associated CD4 TCRs spanned the whole spike protein, with dominant responses in regions 160-218 and 743-854. No day 14 peak-response samples were available, so repertoires were characterized only after the peak T cell response.

This clonotype originated in an adult in good health. Sequences were derived from peripheral blood, sampled on day 0 of AZD1222 vaccination. Here the chain combines TRBV30 and TRBJ1-1; TRBD1 could be the D gene, as 6 bases match. At the DNA level, the sequence is TGTGCCTGGGGGAGGGTAGTGACAGGGAACACTGAAGCTTTCTTT. It translates to CAWGRVVTGNTEAFF.